This entry features one T cell receptor (beta chain) sequence. What this receptor recognizes is not known. One base away there is no much larger clone; base qualities are not given. Using the deep immunoSEQ assay, multiplex PCR amplified TCR CDR3 regions from genomic DNA. Extracted genomic DNA from each cell subset was spread evenly across all wells of several immunoSEQ 96-well plates, with each plate serving as a replicate. For sorted subsets, about 200 ng genomic DNA, equal to 30,000 or so T cell genomes, was loaded into each replicate PCR. Purified libraries were quantified with a Qubit 3.0 fluorometer, sized on a Bioanalyzer 2100, and re-quantified with the KAPA Library Quantification kit. A separate single-read 150-cycle Illumina NextSeq 550 flow cell was used to sequence each immunoSEQ 96-well plate. As for the authors' bioinformatics: The immunoSEQ output contained only junctional sequences without quality scores, so filtering could not match that applied to full-length reads. To assign V/J genes and CDR3, sequences were annotated against IMGT germline references using PyIR, a Python wrapper for IgBLAST v1.9. Reads were removed for weak V/J assignments (E-value above 1e-6), missing CDR3, stop codons, out-of-frame junctions, or ambiguous translated residues. V3J clonotypes were defined by identical inferred V gene, J gene, and CDR3 amino acid sequence. Percentage overlap between repertoires was calculated by dividing the number of shared unique clonotypes by the size of the smaller repertoire. RTK rarefaction, the Chao1 estimator, and Recon v2.1 estimates of unobserved clonotypes were used to assess repertoire richness. Generation probabilities were computed with OLGA for all TCRbeta clonotypes obtained by the gDNA method from a handful of donors. TCRdb took over this immuneACCESS table, retaining in-frame rearrangements with V and J assigned. Such tables are incomplete; in checked studies, under half of the missing clones stem from an unresolved V gene, and the remainder is unexplained. The DNA gave D and trimming, while V, J and clone size come from that table. The sample table lists 2 million to 2.5 million clones, approximately 96% of them with a count of one. The ten largest clonotypes hold 0.13% of the sample.

The record originates from a study of shared clonotypes between healthy human individuals (dated by TCRdb to about 2020). Broadly, across the study: A few men and a couple of women, aged 18 to 49 years, made up the cohort. Blood TCR repertoires of about 5 healthy adults were deeply sequenced to estimate repertoire size and the extent of clonotype sharing between individuals. For each donor, CD4 naive and CD4 memory were each given three plates, CD8 naive was given two plates, and CD8 memory was given one plate. Each donor's leukapheresis produced roughly between roughly 0.85 and 10 billion PBMCs. Different laboratories and diverse techniques were used to prepare libraries and sequence TCR repertoires, to increase sequencing depth and limit assay-specific biases.

Overall study results and their limits: Based on pairwise subsampling, the degree of clonotype sharing among donors was expected to be affected by sequencing depth. Incomplete sequencing was indicated by rarefaction of sorted-subset datasets, despite the large sequencing depth. Sampling was restricted to blood, and TCR repertoires in tissues likely differ from the TCR repertoires found in blood. When a handful of donors were compared, the shared fraction of clonotypes was about 5% for naive CD4, 3.5% to 4% for naive CD8, roughly 2.5% for memory CD4, and around 0.4% for memory CD8. Naive subsets generally had larger estimated clonotype richness than memory subsets did. Compared with non-shared clonotypes, clonotypes shared by all four sorted-subset donors had higher generation probabilities. Because the study included a small number of donors, the genetic and exposure-history diversity represented was limited.

The CDR3 measures 15 amino acids from cysteine to phenylalanine. Only the CDR3 portion is preserved as DNA: 45 bases, with reading frame beginning at the first base. The V end gives up 5 bases and the J end 4 bases, leaving 3 bases in the junction not matched to a gene. Per the germline V gene, MNHNS is the CDR1 and SASEGT is the CDR2. The donors were healthy, HIV-negative adults who had no recently reported acute infections or vaccinations. All donors were Caucasian adults living in Nashville, Tennessee, USA. CD4+ T cells were enriched by magnetic negative selection; naive cells were then positively selected on CD45RA, and the negative fraction formed the memory subset. After blood collection by leukapheresis, PBMCs were isolated using Ficoll-Histopaque density gradient centrifugation and then cryopreserved in the vapor phase of liquid nitrogen. Analytical flow cytometry was used to check the purity and quantity of every magnetically sorted T cell population. Genomic DNA was isolated from every sorted fraction and measured by UV absorbance on a Nanodrop 2000c.

This chain joins TRBV6-1 to TRBJ2-2; 11 of the junction bases match TRBD2. The sample consisted of naive CD4+ T cells sorted from blood. The cell subset or site label here, explained by the study, means: CD45RA+ positively selected. The TCR was taken from a man aged 18 to 30 in good health. This receptor has the CDR3 CASSKTSGVTGELFF. The sequenced DNA is TGTGCCAGCAGTAAGACTAGCGGGGTCACCGGGGAGCTGTTTTTT.